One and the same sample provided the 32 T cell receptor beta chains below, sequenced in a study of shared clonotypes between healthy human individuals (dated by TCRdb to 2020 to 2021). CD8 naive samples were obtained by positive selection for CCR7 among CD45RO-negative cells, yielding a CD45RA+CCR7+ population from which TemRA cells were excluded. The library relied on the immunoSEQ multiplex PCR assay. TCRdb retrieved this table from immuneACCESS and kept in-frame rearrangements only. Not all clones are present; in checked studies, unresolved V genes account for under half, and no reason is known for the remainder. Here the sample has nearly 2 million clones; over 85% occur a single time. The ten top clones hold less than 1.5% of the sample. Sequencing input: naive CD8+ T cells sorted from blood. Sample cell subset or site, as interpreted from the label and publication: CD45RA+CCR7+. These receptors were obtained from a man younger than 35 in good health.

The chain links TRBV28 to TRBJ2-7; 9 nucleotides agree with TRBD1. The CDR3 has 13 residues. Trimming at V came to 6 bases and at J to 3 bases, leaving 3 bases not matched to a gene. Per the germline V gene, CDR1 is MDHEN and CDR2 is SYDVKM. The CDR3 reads CASRPDRGYEQYF. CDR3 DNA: TGTGCCAGCAGACCGGACAGGGGCTACGAGCAGTACTTC.

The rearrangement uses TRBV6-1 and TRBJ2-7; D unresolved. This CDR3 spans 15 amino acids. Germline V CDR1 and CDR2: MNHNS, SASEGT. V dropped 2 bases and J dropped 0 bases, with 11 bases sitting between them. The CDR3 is CASSETQLVSYEQYF. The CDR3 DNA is TGTGCCAGCAGTGAAACTCAGCTAGTCTCCTACGAGCAGTACTTC.

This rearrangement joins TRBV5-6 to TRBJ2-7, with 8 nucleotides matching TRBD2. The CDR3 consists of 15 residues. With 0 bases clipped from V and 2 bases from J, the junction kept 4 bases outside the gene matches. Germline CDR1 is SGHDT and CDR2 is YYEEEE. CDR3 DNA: TGTGCCAGCAGCTTGGGGGGACTAGGGACCTACGAGCAGTACTTC. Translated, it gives CASSLGGLGTYEQYF.

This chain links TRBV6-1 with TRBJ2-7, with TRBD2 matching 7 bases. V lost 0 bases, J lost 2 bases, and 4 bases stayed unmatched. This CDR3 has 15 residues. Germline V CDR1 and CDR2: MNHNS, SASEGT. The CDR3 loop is CASSEAGGTPYEQYF. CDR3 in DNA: TGTGCCAGCAGTGAAGCGGGGGGGACCCCCTACGAGCAGTACTTC.

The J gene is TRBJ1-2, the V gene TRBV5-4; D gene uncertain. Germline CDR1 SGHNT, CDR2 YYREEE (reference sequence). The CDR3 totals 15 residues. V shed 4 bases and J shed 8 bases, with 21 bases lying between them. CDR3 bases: TGTGCCAGCAGCCCGATAACGGGGTCACCCGCCGGCTACACCTTC. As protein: CASSPITGSPAGYTF.

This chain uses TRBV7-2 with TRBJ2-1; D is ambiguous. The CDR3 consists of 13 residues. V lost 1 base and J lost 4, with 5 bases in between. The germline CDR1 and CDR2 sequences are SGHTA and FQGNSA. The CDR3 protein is CASSLGIYNEQFF. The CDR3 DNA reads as TGTGCCAGCAGCTTAGGGATTTACAATGAGCAGTTCTTC.

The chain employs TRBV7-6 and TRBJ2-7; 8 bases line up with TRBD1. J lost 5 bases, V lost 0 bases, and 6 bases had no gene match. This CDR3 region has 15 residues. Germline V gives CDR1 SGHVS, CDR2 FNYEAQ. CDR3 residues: CASSLAQGAVNEQYF. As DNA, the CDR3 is TGTGCCAGCAGCTTAGCTCAGGGGGCTGTTAACGAGCAGTACTTC.

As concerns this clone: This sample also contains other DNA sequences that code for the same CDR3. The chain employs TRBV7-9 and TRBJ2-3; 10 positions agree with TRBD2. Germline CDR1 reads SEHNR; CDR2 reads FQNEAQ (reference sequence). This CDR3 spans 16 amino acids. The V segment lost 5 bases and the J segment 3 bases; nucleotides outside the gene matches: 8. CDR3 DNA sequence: TGTGCCAGCAGCCCAGGTCTAGCGGGGGTGACAGATACGCAGTATTTT. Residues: CASSPGLAGVTDTQYF. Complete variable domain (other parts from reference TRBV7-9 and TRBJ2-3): DTGVSQNPRHKITKRGQNVTFRCDPISEHNRLYWYRQTLGQGPEFLTYFQNEAQLEKSRLLSDRFSAERPKGSFSTLEIQRTEQGDSAMYLCASSPGLAGVTDTQYFGPGTRLTVL.

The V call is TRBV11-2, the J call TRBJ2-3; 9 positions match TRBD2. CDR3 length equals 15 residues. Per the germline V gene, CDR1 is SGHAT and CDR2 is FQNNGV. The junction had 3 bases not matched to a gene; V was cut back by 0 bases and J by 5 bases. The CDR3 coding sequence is TGTGCCAGCAGCTTAGAAGCGGGAGGCAGAGATACGCAGTATTTT. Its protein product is CASSLEAGGRDTQYF.

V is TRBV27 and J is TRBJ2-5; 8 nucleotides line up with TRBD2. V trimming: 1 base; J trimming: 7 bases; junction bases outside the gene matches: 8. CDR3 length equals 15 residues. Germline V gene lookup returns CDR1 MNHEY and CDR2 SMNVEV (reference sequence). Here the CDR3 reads CASSLFTSGDGTQYF. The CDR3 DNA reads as TGTGCCAGCAGTTTATTCACTAGCGGAGACGGGACCCAGTACTTC.

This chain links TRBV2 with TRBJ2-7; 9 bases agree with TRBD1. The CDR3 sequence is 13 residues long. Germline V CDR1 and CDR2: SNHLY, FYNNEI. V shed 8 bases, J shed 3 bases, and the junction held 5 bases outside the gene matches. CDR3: CASEGQGYYEQYF. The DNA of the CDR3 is TGTGCCAGCGAGGGACAGGGTTACTACGAGCAGTACTTC.

As DNA, the CDR3 is TGTGCCAGCAGCCCGGGACTTCACACCGGGGAGCTGTTTTTT. This sequence encodes CASSPGLHTGELFF. V and J are TRBV27 and TRBJ2-2, with D perhaps matching TRBD2 (6 bases). CDR3 length: 14 residues. Germline V gene data show CDR1 as MNHEY and CDR2 as SMNVEV (reference sequence). V lost 6 bases, J lost 3 bases, and 11 bases lay in between.

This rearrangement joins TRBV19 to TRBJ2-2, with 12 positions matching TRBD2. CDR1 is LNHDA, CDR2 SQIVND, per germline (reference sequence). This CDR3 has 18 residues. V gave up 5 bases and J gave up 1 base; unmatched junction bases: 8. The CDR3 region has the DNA TGTGCCAGTAGTTCATCTAGCGGGAGGGCTCGGAACACCGGGGAGCTGTTTTTT. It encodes CASSSSSGRARNTGELFF.

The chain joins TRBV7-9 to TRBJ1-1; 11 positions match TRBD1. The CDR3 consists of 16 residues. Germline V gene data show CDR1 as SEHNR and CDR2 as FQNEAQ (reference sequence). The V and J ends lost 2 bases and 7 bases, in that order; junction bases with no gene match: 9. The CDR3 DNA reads TGTGCCAGCAGCTTAAGGACAGGGGGCGACAGGGATGAAGCTTTCTTT. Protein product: CASSLRTGGDRDEAFF.

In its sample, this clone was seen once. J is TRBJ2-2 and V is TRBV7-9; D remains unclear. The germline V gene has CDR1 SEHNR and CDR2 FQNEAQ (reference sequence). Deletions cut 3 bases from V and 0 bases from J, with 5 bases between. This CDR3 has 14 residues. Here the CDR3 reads CASSFHSNTGELFF. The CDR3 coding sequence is TGTGCCAGCAGCTTTCATTCGAACACCGGGGAGCTGTTTTTT.

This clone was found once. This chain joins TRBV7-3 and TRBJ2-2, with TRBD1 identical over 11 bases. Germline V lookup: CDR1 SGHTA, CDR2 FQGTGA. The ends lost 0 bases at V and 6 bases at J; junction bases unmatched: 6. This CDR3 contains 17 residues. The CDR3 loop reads CASSLTWTGGKPGELFF. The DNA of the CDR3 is TGTGCCAGCAGCTTAACCTGGACAGGGGGCAAGCCCGGGGAGCTGTTTTTT.

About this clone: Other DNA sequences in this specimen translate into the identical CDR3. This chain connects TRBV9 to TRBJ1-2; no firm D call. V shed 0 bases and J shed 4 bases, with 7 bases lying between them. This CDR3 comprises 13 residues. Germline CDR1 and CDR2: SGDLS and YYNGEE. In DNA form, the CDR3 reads TGTGCCAGCAGCGTAGACGGAGGCTATGGCTACACCTTC. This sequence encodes CASSVDGGYGYTF. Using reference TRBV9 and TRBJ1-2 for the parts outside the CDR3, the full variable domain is DSGVTQTPKHLITATGQRVTLRCSPRSGDLSVYWYQQSLDQGLQFLIQYYNGEERAKGNILERFSAQQFPDLHSELNLSSLELGDSALYFCASSVDGGYGYTFGSGTRLTVV.

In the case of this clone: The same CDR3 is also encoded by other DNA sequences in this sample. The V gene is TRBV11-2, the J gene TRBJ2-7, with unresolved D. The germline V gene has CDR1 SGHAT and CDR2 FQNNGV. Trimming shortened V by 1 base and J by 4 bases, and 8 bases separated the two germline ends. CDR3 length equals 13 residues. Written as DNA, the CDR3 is TGTGCCAGCAGCTTAGGGGGTACATACGAGCAGTACTTC. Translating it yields CASSLGGTYEQYF.

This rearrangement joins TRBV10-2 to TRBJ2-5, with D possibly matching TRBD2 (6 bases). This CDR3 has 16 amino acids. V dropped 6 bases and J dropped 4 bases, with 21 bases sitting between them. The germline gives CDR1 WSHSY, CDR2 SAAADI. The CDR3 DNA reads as TGCGCCAGCAGGGCAAACCGAACTAGCCCCCGAGAGACCCAGTACTTC. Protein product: CASRANRTSPRETQYF.

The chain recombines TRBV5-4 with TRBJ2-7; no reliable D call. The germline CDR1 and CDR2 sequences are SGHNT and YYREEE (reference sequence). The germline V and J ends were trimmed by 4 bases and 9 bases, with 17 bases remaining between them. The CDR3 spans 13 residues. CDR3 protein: CASSRSGNMRQYF. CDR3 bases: TGTGCCAGCAGCCGCTCGGGCAACATGAGGCAGTACTTC. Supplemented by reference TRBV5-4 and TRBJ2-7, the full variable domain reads ETGVTQSPTHLIKTRGQQVTLRCSSQSGHNTVSWYQQALGQGPQFIFQYYREEENGRGNFPPRFSGLQFPNYSSELNVNALELDDSALYLCASSRSGNMRQYFGPGTRLTVT.

The CDR3 region has the DNA TGTGCCAGCAGCTTGAGGAGCTTTGAAGCTTTCTTT. Amino acids: CASSLRSFEAFF. The rearrangement uses TRBV5-8 and TRBJ1-1; D is undetermined. This CDR3 is built from 12 residues. Germline V gene lookup returns CDR1 SGHTS and CDR2 YDEGEE. With 1 base removed from V and 7 bases from J, the gap between germline ends came to 8 bases.

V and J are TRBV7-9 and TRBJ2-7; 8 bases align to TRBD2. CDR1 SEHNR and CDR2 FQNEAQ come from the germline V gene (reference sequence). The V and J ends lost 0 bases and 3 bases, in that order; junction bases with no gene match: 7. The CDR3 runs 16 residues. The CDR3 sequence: CASSLAGTSGLYEQYF. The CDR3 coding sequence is TGTGCCAGCAGCTTAGCAGGCACTAGCGGTCTCTACGAGCAGTACTTC. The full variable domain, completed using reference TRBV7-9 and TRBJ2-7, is DTGVSQNPRHKITKRGQNVTFRCDPISEHNRLYWYRQTLGQGPEFLTYFQNEAQLEKSRLLSDRFSAERPKGSFSTLEIQRTEQGDSAMYLCASSLAGTSGLYEQYFGPGTRLTVT.

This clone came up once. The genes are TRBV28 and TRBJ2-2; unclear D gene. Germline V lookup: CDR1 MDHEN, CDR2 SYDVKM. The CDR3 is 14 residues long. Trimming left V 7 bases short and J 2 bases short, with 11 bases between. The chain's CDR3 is CASIGQLNTGELFF. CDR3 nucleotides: TGTGCCAGCATAGGGCAGCTTAACACCGGGGAGCTGTTTTTT.

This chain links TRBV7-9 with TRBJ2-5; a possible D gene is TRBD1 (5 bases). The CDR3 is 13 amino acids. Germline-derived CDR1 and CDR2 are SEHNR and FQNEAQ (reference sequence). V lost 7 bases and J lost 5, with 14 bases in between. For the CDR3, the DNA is TGTGCCAGCACCGACCCGACAGTGGAGACCCAGTACTTC. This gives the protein CASTDPTVETQYF.

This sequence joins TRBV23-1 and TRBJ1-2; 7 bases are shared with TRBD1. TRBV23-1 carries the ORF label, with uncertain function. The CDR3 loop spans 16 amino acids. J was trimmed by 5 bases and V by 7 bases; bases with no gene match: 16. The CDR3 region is CASTDSSRQGYYGYTF. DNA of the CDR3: TGCGCCAGCACCGACTCGTCAAGACAGGGCTATTATGGCTACACCTTC.

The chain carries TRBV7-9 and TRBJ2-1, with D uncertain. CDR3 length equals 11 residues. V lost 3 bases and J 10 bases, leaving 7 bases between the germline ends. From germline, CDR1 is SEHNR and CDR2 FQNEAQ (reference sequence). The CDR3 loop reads CASSFAAEQFF. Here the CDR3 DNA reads TGTGCCAGCAGCTTCGCGGCAGAGCAGTTCTTC.

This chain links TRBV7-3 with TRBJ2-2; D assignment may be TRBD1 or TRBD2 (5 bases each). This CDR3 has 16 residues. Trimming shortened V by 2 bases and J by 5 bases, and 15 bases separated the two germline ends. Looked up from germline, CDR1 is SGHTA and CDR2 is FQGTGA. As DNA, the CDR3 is TGTGCCAGCAGCTTATTTCGGGGTGAGGGGACCGGGGAGCTGTTTTTT. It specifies CASSLFRGEGTGELFF.

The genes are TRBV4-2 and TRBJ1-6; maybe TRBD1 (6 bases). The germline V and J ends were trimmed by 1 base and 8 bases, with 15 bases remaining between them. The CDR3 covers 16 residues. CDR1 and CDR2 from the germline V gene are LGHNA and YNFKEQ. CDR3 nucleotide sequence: TGTGCCAGCAGCCAAGTCGCTCCACAGGGCGATTCACCCCTCCACTTT. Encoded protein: CASSQVAPQGDSPLHF.

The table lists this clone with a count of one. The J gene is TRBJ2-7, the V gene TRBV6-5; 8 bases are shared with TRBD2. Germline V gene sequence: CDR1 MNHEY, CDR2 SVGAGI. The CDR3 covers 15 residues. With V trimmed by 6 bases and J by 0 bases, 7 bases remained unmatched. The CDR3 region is CASSPSGFSSYEQYF. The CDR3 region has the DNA TGTGCCAGCAGCCCTAGCGGGTTTAGCTCCTACGAGCAGTACTTC.

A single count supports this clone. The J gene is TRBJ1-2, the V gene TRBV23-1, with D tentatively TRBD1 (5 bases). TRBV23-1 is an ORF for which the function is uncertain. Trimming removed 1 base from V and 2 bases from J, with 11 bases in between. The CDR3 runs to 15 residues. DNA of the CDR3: TGCGCCAGCAGTCAATTGAGGGGACCCAACTATGGCTACACCTTC. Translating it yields CASSQLRGPNYGYTF.

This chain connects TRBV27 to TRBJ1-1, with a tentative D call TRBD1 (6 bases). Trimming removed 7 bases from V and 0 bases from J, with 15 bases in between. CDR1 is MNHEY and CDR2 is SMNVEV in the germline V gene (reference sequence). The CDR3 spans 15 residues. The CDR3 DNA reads TGTGCCAGCACCTCGCTAACAGGGATGAACACTGAAGCTTTCTTT. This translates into CASTSLTGMNTEAFF.

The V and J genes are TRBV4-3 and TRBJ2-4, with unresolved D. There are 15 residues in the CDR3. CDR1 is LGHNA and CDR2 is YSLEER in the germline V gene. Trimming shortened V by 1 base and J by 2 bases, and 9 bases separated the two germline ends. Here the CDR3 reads CASSQGSRPKNIQYF. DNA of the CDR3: TGCGCCAGCAGCCAAGGGTCCCGCCCCAAAAACATTCAGTACTTC.